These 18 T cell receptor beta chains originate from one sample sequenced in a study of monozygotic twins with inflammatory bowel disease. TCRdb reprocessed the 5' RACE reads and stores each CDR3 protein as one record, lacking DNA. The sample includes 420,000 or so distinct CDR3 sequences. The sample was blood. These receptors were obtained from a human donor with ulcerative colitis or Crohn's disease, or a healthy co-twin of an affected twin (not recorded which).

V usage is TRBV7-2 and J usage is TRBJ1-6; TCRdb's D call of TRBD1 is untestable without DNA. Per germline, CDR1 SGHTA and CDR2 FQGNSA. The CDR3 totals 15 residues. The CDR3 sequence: CASRPTLGGGSPLHF.

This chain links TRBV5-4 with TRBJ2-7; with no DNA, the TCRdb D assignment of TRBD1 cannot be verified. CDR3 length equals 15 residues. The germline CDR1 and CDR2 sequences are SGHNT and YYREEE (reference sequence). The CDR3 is CASSLAGADGREQYF.

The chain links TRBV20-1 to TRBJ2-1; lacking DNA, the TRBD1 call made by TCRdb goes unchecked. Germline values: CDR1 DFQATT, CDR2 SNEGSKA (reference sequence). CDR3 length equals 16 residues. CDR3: CSARAHGGTRNFEQFF.

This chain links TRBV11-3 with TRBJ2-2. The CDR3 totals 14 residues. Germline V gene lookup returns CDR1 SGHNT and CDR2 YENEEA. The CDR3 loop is CASSPLKANGELFF.

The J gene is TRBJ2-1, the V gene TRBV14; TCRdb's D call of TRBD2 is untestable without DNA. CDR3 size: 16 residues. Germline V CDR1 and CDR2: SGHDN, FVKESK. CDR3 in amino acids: CASSQRTSGGNNEQFF.

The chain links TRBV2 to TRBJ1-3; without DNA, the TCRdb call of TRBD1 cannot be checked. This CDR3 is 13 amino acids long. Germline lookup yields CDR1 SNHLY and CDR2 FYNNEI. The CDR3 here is CASSDRQGNTIYF.

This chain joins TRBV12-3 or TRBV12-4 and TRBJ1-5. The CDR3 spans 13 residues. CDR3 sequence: CASSLTTNQPQHF.

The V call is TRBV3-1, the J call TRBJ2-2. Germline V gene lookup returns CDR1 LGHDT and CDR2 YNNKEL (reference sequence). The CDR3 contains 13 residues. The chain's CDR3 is CASSQDSYRELFF.

The CDR3 loop is CASSFQGDYGYTF. J is TRBJ1-2 and V is TRBV12-3 or TRBV12-4; TCRdb indicates TRBD1, and absent DNA this call remains unverified. This CDR3 is 13 amino acids long.

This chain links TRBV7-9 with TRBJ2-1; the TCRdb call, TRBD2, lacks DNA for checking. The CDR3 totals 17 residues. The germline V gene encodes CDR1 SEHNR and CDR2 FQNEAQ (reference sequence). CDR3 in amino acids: CASSSVLAGVGTPEQFF.

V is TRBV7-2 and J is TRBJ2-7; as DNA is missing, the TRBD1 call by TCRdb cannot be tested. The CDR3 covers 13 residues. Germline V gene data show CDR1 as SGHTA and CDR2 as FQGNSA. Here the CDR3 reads CASSLWDNHEQYF.

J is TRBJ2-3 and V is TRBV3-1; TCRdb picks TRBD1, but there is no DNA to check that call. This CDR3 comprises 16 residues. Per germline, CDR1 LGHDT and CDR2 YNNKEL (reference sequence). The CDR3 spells CASSHIRAGGTDTQYF.

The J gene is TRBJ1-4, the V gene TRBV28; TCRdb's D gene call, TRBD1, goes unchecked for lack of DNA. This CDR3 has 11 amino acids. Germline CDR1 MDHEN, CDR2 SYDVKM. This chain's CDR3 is CASSLGGKLFF.

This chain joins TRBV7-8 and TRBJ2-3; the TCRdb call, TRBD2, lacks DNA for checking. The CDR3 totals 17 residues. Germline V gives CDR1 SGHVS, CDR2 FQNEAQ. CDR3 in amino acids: CASSLGLAGGPWPTQYF.

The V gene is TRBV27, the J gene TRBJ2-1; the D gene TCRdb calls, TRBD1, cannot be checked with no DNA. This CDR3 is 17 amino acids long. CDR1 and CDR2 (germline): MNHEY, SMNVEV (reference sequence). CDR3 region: CASSLGRHQSSYNEQFF.

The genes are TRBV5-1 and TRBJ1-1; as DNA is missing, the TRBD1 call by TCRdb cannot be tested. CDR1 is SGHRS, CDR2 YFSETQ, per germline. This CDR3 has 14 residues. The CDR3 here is CASSLGGHSLEAFF.

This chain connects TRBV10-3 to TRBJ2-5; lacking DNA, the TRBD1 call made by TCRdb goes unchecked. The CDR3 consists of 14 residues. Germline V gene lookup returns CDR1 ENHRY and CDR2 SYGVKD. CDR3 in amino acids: CAAGTRTAQETQYF.

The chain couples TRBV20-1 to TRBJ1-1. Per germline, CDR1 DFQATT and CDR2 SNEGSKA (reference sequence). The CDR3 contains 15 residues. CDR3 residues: CSARGGEGTNTEAFF.